These 6 T cell receptor beta chains share one sample of origin, sequenced in a study of regulatory T cells in long-lasting Graves disease. The time point: persistent/refractory GD, antithyroid drugs over 5 years with positive TRAb. The authors made the TCR library using RNA they extracted from PBMCs. Through Arm-PCR of CDR3 regions and iRepertoire HTBI primers, TCR beta libraries were built. TCRdb reanalysed the multiplex PCR reads using MiXCR and keeps one entry per CDR3 protein. The table records fewer than 600,000 distinct CDR3 sequences, less than 25% of them present only once. Sequencing was performed on peripheral blood mononuclear cells (PBMCs), taken when the disease was refractory, from a patient treated with antithyroid drugs. The receptors originated from a female donor with Graves disease.

The chain employs TRBV9 and TRBJ2-7; D possibly corresponds to TRBD2 (6 bases). The CDR3 covers 15 residues. CDR1 is SGDLS, CDR2 YYNGEE, per germline. V was trimmed by 0 bases and J by 2 bases, leaving 12 bases between them. The CDR3 bases are TGTGCCAGCAGCGTAGCTTCGGGGGTCACCTACGAGCAGTACTTC. Protein sequence: CASSVASGVTYEQYF.

Ten or more counts support this clonotype. The V call is TRBV6-1, the J call TRBJ1-5; D not certain. V gave up 0 bases and J gave up 7 bases, with 4 bases separating them. Germline V gene lookup returns CDR1 MNHNS and CDR2 SASEGT. CDR3 length: 12 residues. As DNA, the CDR3 is TGTGCCAGCAGTGAAGCTTTACAGCCCCAGCATTTT. Translated: CASSEALQPQHF.

This clonotype was detected many times. The gene calls are TRBV12-5 and TRBJ1-1; D not resolved. The CDR3 extends over 15 amino acids. Looked up from germline, CDR1 is LGHNT and CDR2 is FRNRAP. V lost 2 bases, J lost 4 bases, and 14 bases lay in between. The CDR3 sequence is CASGLLRFSSTEAFF. The CDR3 bases are TGTGCTAGTGGTTTGTTACGTTTCAGTAGCACTGAAGCTTTCTTT.

The sample holds a few counts of this clonotype. Being one base from a much bigger clone, this may be a read error. Likely a read error: the CDR3 ends without its conserved phenylalanine or tryptophan. The CDR3 coding sequence is TGTGCCAGCAGCCCACCCAGGGGCACTAACTATGGCTACACCCTC. This sequence encodes CASSPPRGTNYGYTL. The V call is TRBV7-2, the J call TRBJ1-2; D is possibly TRBD1 (6 bases). V lost 5 bases and J 0 bases, leaving 13 bases between the germline ends. The germline V gene has CDR1 SGHTA and CDR2 FQGNSA. The CDR3 is 15 amino acids.

The chain has TRBV7-2 and TRBJ2-7; maybe TRBD1 (6 bases). CDR3 length equals 11 residues. Deletions cut 1 base from V and 12 bases from J, with 10 bases between. Germline assignment: CDR1 SGHTA and CDR2 FQGNSA. DNA of the CDR3: TGTGCCAGCAGCTTAGGGGGGCCCCTGTACTTC. It encodes CASSLGGPLYF.

This chain joins TRBV12-3 or TRBV12-4 and TRBJ1-5; D gene ambiguous. V shed 6 bases and J shed 3 bases, with 6 bases lying between them. The CDR3 covers 12 residues. CDR3 in amino acids: CASREYNQPQHF. Written as DNA, the CDR3 is TGTGCCAGCAGGGAGTACAATCAGCCCCAGCATTTT.